Sequencing of this TCR beta chain was carried out in a study of blood T cell dynamics during melanoma immunotherapy. Study overall: Metastatic melanoma patients received first-line pembrolizumab or nivolumab plus ipilimumab.

Indicated time point: pre-treatment baseline. Samples come from before therapy and from week 3 after the first blockade cycle. Response was assessed by RECIST 1.1 at 12 weeks, except a couple of rapid progressors. Each bulk PBMC sample had approximately 400 ng DNA loaded. The assay was immunoSEQ multiplex PCR, and TCRdb's table has in-frame clones only and misses some. The repertoire consists of under 11,000 clones, with over 65% occurring once and the leading ten covering approximately 19%. Unmatched junction bases numbered 0, after V lost 2 bases and J lost 0 bases. CDR1 is MRHNA and CDR2 is SNTAGT in the germline V gene. CDR3 length: 15 residues. This clone was observed a single time.

The chain employs TRBV6-4 and TRBJ2-1, with TRBD1 identical over 8 bases. The sequence was collected from a human donor with melanoma. The sequencing used blood, collected from a patient treated with checkpoint blockade. The CDR3 DNA follows: TGTGCCAGCAGTGACGGACAGGGCTCCTACAATGAGCAGTTCTTC. Encoded protein: CASSDGQGSYNEQFF.